These 18 T cell receptor beta chains share one sample of origin, sequenced in a study of T cells in women clearing cervical HPV infection. The repertoire was sequenced with immunoSEQ multiplex PCR; TCRdb's copy has only in-frame clones and lacks some. The listing records over 15,000 clones. Sequenced sample: blood buffy coat. The source of these receptors is a woman aged 18 to 69 with a cervical HPV16 infection that either progressed to CIN3+ or cleared (not recorded which).

The CDR3 sequence is CASSEVGQGAIEQYF. CDR3 bases read: TGTGCCAGCAGTGAGGTGGGACAGGGGGCGATCGAG. The chain recombines TRBV2 with TRBJ2-7, with 12 positions matching TRBD1. The read falls 3 residues short of the CDR3 end, and the missing part is taken from the germline J gene. V gave up 3 bases and J gave up 6 bases; unmatched junction bases: 6. This CDR3 is 15 amino acids long. CDR1 and CDR2 (germline): SNHLY, FYNNEI.

As for this clone: Read data end 3 residues before the CDR3 end; the end is taken from the germline J gene. This rearrangement joins TRBV20-1 to TRBJ2-3, with 8 bases lining up with TRBD1. Germline trimming cut 5 bases from V and 6 bases from J; bases unmatched to any gene: 7. CDR3 length: 13 residues. The germline V gene has CDR1 DFQATT and CDR2 SNEGSKA (reference sequence). The CDR3 is CSAGQGAEDTQYF. The CDR3 bases that were read are TGCAGTGCTGGGCAGGGGGCGGAGGATACG.

Here the CDR3 reads CAWRSGTGGNQPQHF. Partial CDR3 DNA: TGTGCCTGGAGATCCGGGACAGGGGGAAATCAGCCC. This chain connects TRBV30 to TRBJ1-5; 11 bases fit TRBD1. The sequence runs out 3 residues before the end of the CDR3; the remainder is reconstructed from the germline J gene. CDR1 is GTSNPN and CDR2 is SVGIG in the germline V gene (reference sequence). The V segment lost 3 bases and the J segment 4 bases; nucleotides outside the gene matches: 5. This CDR3 region has 15 residues.

On this clone itself: Sequencing ends 3 residues short of the CDR3 end; the germline J gene provides the rest. The rearrangement links TRBV11-2 to TRBJ2-5; D might be TRBD1 or TRBD2, each matching 5 bases. The length of the CDR3 is 13 residues. Germline CDR1 SGHAT, CDR2 FQNNGV. Trimming took 5 bases from V and 2 from J, leaving 9 bases between them. The sequenced CDR3 bases are TGTGCCAGCAGCCGAGGGGTACAAGAGACC. Translating gives CASSRGVQET. The full-length CDR3 reads as CASSRGVQETQYF.

As to this clone: The read is 3 residues too short to cover the CDR3 end, so that end is filled in from the germline J gene. The chain employs TRBV2 and TRBJ2-6; 8 bases match TRBD1. The germline CDR1 and CDR2 sequences are SNHLY and FYNNEI. Trimming took 6 bases from V and 3 from J; bases not matched to a gene: 7. The CDR3 is made up of 16 amino acids. CDR3 bases read: TGTGCCAGCAGGGGGACAGGCCTTTTTGGGGCCAACGTC. It encodes CASRGTGLFGANV. The full-length CDR3 reads as CASRGTGLFGANVLTF.

Worth noting for this clone: The CDR3 end falls 3 residues outside the read, so it is completed with the germline J gene. The gene calls are TRBV12-3 or TRBV12-4 and TRBJ1-2, with D uncertain. Trimming removed 1 base at V and 6 bases at J, with 18 bases between. The length of the CDR3 is 16 residues. The CDR3 reads CASSLGALGAEHGYTF. CDR3 DNA (partial): TGTGCCAGCAGTTTAGGGGCACTAGGAGCGGAGCATGGC.

CDR3 amino acids: CASSSKDRGAGTEAFF. Incomplete CDR3 DNA: TGCGCCAGCAGCTCTAAAGACAGGGGAGCGGGCACTGAA. The rearrangement joins TRBV5-1 to TRBJ1-1, with 8 bases matching TRBD1. The read comes to an end 3 residues before the CDR3 does, leaving the germline J gene to fill in the end. Trimming removed 3 bases from V and 4 bases from J; junction bases left unmatched: 11. CDR3 length equals 16 residues. CDR1 is SGHRS and CDR2 is YFSETQ in the germline V gene.

On this clone: From the germline J gene comes the end of the CDR3, since the read stops 3 residues before it. This chain joins TRBV5-6 and TRBJ2-2; D is ambiguous. CDR3 size: 11 residues. CDR1 is SGHDT, CDR2 YYEEEE, per germline. Trimming took off 0 bases at V and 8 bases at J, with 2 bases between the two ends. Partial CDR3 DNA: TGTGCCAGCAGCTTGGCAGGGGAG. This gives the protein CASSLAGE. The entire CDR3 reads CASSLAGELFF.

Comments on this clone: From the germline J gene comes the end of the CDR3, since the read stops 3 residues before it. J is TRBJ1-1 and V is TRBV9; D is ambiguous. V was shortened by 4 bases and J by 1 base, with 14 bases between the two germline ends. The CDR3 extends over 15 amino acids. Looked up from germline, CDR1 is SGDLS and CDR2 is YYNGEE. The sequenced CDR3 bases are TGTGCCAGCAGCATAAGAGGTGAATCGAACACTGAA. Protein: CASSIRGESNTE. The full CDR3 is CASSIRGESNTEAFF.

For this clone: The read ends 3 residues shy of where the CDR3 ends; the end is completed using the germline J gene. The rearrangement uses TRBV24-1 and TRBJ1-2, with 9 bases matching TRBD1. This CDR3 is 16 amino acids long. Per germline, CDR1 KGHDR and CDR2 SFDVKD. The junction had 13 bases not matched to a gene; V was cut back by 7 bases and J by 5 bases. CDR3 DNA (partial): TGTGCCACCAGCACTACTGATCCTGACAGGGGGTATGGC. Translated: CATSTTDPDRGYG. In full, the CDR3 reads CATSTTDPDRGYGYTF.

As regards this clone: A read error may account for a junction end that differs from germline. With the read ending 3 residues before the CDR3 end, the germline J gene is used to fill in that end. V gene TRBV4-2 combines with J gene TRBJ1-2, with 7 positions matching TRBD1. CDR1 LGHNA and CDR2 YNFKEQ come from the germline V gene. There are 16 residues in the CDR3. This CDR3 reads CASSQDRNRGVVGYTF. The part of the CDR3 DNA that was read is TGCGCCAGCAGCCAAGATCGGAACAGGGGAGTTGTTGGC.

For this clone: Read coverage stops 3 residues before the CDR3 terminus; the germline J gene supplies the remainder. The chain uses TRBV20-1 and TRBJ2-5, with D perhaps matching TRBD2 (5 bases). This CDR3 region has 12 residues. CDR1 and CDR2 (germline): DFQATT, SNEGSKA (reference sequence). V lost 3 bases and J lost 0, with 5 bases in between. The sequenced CDR3 bases are TGCAGTGCTAGGGACTACCAAGAGACC. Its protein product is CSARDYQET. The entire CDR3 is CSARDYQETQYF.

About this clone itself: The read terminates 3 residues before the CDR3 end, so the remaining end is supplied by the germline J gene. J is TRBJ1-4 and V is TRBV5-6, with D possibly being TRBD1 (5 bases). V dropped 0 bases and J dropped 6 bases, with 12 bases sitting between them. CDR3 length: 15 residues. The germline V gene has CDR1 SGHDT and CDR2 YYEEEE. The part of the CDR3 DNA that was read is TGTGCCAGCAGCTTGGCCTGGCGGGGGGATGAAAAA. Protein product: CASSLAWRGDEK. From start to end, the CDR3 is CASSLAWRGDEKLFF.

Concerning this clone: Sequencing ends 3 residues short of the CDR3 end; the germline J gene provides the rest. This chain links TRBV18 with TRBJ1-1, with 9 bases lining up with TRBD1. Trimming took 3 bases from V and 1 from J; bases not matched to a gene: 0. The CDR3 totals 14 residues. CDR1 and CDR2 from the germline V gene are KGHSH and LQKENI. CDR3 DNA (partial): TGTGCCAGCTCACCGGACAGGGGGAACACTGAA. As protein: CASSPDRGNTE. In full, the CDR3 reads CASSPDRGNTEAFF.

As concerns this clone: Sequencing ends 3 residues short of the CDR3 end; the germline J gene provides the rest. The chain uses TRBV20-1 and TRBJ1-2; 9 positions agree with TRBD1. Germline loops: CDR1 DFQATT, CDR2 SNEGSKA (reference sequence). The CDR3 runs 12 residues. Incomplete CDR3 DNA: TGCAGTGCTAAAGGGACAGGGACCGGC. Protein: CSAKGTGTG. The whole CDR3 protein is CSAKGTGTGYTF.

To note about this clone: The CDR3 goes on 3 residues after the read ends, and that part is filled in from the germline J gene. V and J are TRBV5-1 and TRBJ2-3; 9 bases are a match to TRBD1. CDR1 is SGHRS, CDR2 YFSETQ, per germline. CDR3 length: 17 amino acids. V trimming: 5 bases; J trimming: 4 bases; junction bases outside the gene matches: 14. CDR3 DNA, as far as it was read: TGCGCCAGCAGGGGAATTAACAGGGGGCAACGATCAGATACG. Its protein is CASRGINRGQRSDT. The whole CDR3 protein is CASRGINRGQRSDTQYF.

Remarks on this clone: The CDR3 end falls 3 residues outside the read, so it is completed with the germline J gene. The J gene is TRBJ2-5, the V gene TRBV7-9; no clear D gene. Trimming cost V 5 bases and J 5 bases, with 9 bases left between them. CDR1 is SEHNR and CDR2 is FQNEAQ in the germline V gene (reference sequence). The CDR3 loop spans 12 amino acids. The sequenced CDR3 bases are TGTGCCAGCAGCGTAGAAGCCGAGACC. Translating gives CASSVEAET. The whole CDR3 protein is CASSVEAETQYF.

Note on this clone: The CDR3 end lies 3 residues beyond the end of the read and is filled in from the germline J gene. The rearrangement links TRBV7-9 to TRBJ1-6; D not resolved. CDR3 length: 14 amino acids. Germline V gene lookup returns CDR1 SEHNR and CDR2 FQNEAQ (reference sequence). The V end lost 5 bases, the J end lost 10 bases, and 15 bases lay between the germline ends. The CDR3 region is CASSPGLAASPLHF. The DNA read from the CDR3 is TGTGCCAGCAGCCCAGGACTGGCCGCCTCACCC. Looking up the rest from reference TRBV7-9 and TRBJ1-6 gives the full variable domain: DTGVSQNPRHKITKRGQNVTFRCDPISEHNRLYWYRQTLGQGPEFLTYFQNEAQLEKSRLLSDRFSAERPKGSFSTLEIQRTEQGDSAMYLCASSPGLAASPLHFGNGTRLTVT.